These 15 T cell receptor beta chains share one sample of origin, sequenced in a study of blood T cell repertoires in COVID-19. Produced via immunoSEQ multiplex PCR; TCRdb's table is partial and in-frame only. Altogether about 110,000 clones are present, 88% being singletons, with the ten largest covering 0.88%. The sequencing sample was made of peripheral blood. Receptors originate from a woman between 45 and 65 years old with active or convalescent COVID-19.

J is TRBJ1-4 and V is TRBV14; 8 nucleotides agree with TRBD1. V was pared by 0 bases and J by 10 bases, with 7 bases of the junction left unmatched. The CDR3 has 15 residues. Germline V gene sequence: CDR1 SGHDN, CDR2 FVKESK. The CDR3 reads CASSQEKGQAPKLFF. CDR3 in DNA: TGTGCCAGCAGCCAAGAAAAGGGACAGGCGCCAAAACTGTTTTTT.

The chain combines TRBV11-3 with TRBJ2-2; 7 positions agree with TRBD2. The J segment lost 1 base and the V segment lost 5 bases, leaving 4 bases of the junction unmatched. CDR1 is SGHNT, CDR2 YENEEA, per germline. The CDR3 loop spans 15 amino acids. The CDR3 DNA is TGTGCCAGCAGCCTAGTAGCGGGGAACACCGGGGAGCTGTTTTTT. Translating gives CASSLVAGNTGELFF.

This chain uses TRBV18 with TRBJ1-5, with D possibly TRBD1 on 6 matching bases. Germline assignment: CDR1 KGHSH and CDR2 LQKENI. The CDR3 length is 16 residues. V lost 2 bases and J 4 bases, leaving 15 bases between the germline ends. The CDR3, as DNA: TGTGCCAGCTCACCATACATTGACCAGGGGAATCAGCCCCAGCATTTT. Protein product: CASSPYIDQGNQPQHF.

The rearrangement joins TRBV28 to TRBJ1-2; no definite D call. Between the trimmed V and J ends, which lost 5 bases and 4 bases, there was a span of 14 bases. Germline V CDR1 and CDR2: MDHEN, SYDVKM. CDR3 length equals 14 residues. DNA of the CDR3: TGTGCCAGCAGTCCTCTGGAGCGGTCCTATGGCTACACCTTC. Its translation is CASSPLERSYGYTF.

This clone was seen a few times. The rearrangement links TRBV5-3 to TRBJ2-7; perhaps TRBD1 as D (5 bases). TRBV5-3 is an ORF; its function is uncertain. This CDR3 region has 11 residues. The germline V and J ends were trimmed by 4 bases and 7 bases, with 9 bases remaining between them. CDR3 in DNA: TGTGCCAGAAGCGAAGGGGTTGAGCAGTACTTC. Protein product: CARSEGVEQYF.

This clone occurred once. CDR3 sequence reads: CATSRDGQGRQPQHF. The DNA for the CDR3 is TGTGCCACCAGCAGAGACGGACAGGGCCGTCAGCCCCAGCATTTT. The chain carries TRBV15 and TRBJ1-5; the match to TRBD1 covers 8 bases. This CDR3 comprises 15 residues. The germline CDR1 and CDR2 sequences are LNHNV and YYDKDF (reference sequence). The ends lost 0 bases at V and 6 bases at J; junction bases unmatched: 4.

The chain has TRBV13 and TRBJ1-1; 7 bases are a match to TRBD1. J was trimmed by 1 base and V by 5 bases; bases with no gene match: 1. The germline V gene encodes CDR1 PRHDT and CDR2 FYEKMQ (reference sequence). The CDR3 runs 13 residues. The CDR3 DNA reads TGTGCCAGCAGCCGGACAGGGAACACTGAAGCTTTCTTT. Amino acids: CASSRTGNTEAFF.

The V gene is TRBV3-1 (or the pseudogene TRBV3-2), the J gene TRBJ2-5; TRBD2 is a possible D gene (5 bases). Germline lookup yields CDR1 LGHDT and CDR2 YNNKEL (reference sequence). V was pared by 0 bases and J by 4 bases, with 15 bases between. The CDR3 totals 16 residues. The DNA of the CDR3 is TGTGCCAGCAGCCAAGATGGGGTTAGCGTAGGAGAGACCCAGTACTTC. Protein: CASSQDGVSVGETQYF.

This chain joins TRBV7-2 and TRBJ1-5; maybe TRBD1 (5 bases). Germline CDR1 reads SGHTA; CDR2 reads FQGNSA. The germline V and J ends were trimmed by 5 bases and 3 bases, with 11 bases remaining between them. This CDR3 has 14 amino acids. CDR3 residues: CASSLNRLNQPQHF. The CDR3 region has the DNA TGTGCCAGCAGCCTTAACAGGCTCAATCAGCCCCAGCATTTT.

This clone was observed a single time. The chain couples TRBV6-5 to TRBJ1-1; D might be TRBD1 (6 bases). V was cut by 8 bases and J by 0 bases, with 13 bases left in between. The CDR3 runs to 14 residues. Per germline, CDR1 MNHEY and CDR2 SVGAGI. This chain's CDR3 is CASVGGLLNTEAFF. The CDR3 DNA is TGTGCCAGCGTCGGGGGGCTACTGAACACTGAAGCTTTCTTT.

The genes are TRBV6-5 and TRBJ2-5; 8 bases are a match to TRBD2. Looked up from germline, CDR1 is MNHEY and CDR2 is SVGAGI. V was clipped by 8 bases and J by 4 bases; unmatched bases: 9. The CDR3 consists of 14 residues. Here the CDR3 DNA reads TGTGCCAGCGTAAGCGCGGGAGGTGGAGAGACCCAGTACTTC. It specifies CASVSAGGGETQYF.

Remarks on this clone: Additional DNA sequences in this sample encode the identical CDR3. The chain recombines TRBV28 with TRBJ1-2; 7 bases agree with TRBD1. The CDR3 extends over 12 amino acids. V gave up 3 bases and J gave up 5 bases; unmatched junction bases: 0. Looked up from germline, CDR1 is MDHEN and CDR2 is SYDVKM. Here the CDR3 DNA reads TGTGCCAGCAGTTTCAGGGGGTATGGCTACACCTTC. Protein sequence: CASSFRGYGYTF.

The chain is built from TRBV9 and TRBJ2-3; D possibly corresponds to TRBD2 (6 bases). The CDR3 is 18 residues long. Germline loops: CDR1 SGDLS, CDR2 YYNGEE. The V gene lost 3 bases and the J gene lost 2 bases, with 22 bases spanning the gap. For the CDR3, the DNA is TGTGCCAGCAGCGGCCGGGGGTTTAGCGGCACCCTCACAGATACGCAGTATTTT. It codes for CASSGRGFSGTLTDTQYF.

The chain uses TRBV28 and TRBJ1-2; D may be TRBD1 (5 bases). Germline CDR1 and CDR2: MDHEN and SYDVKM. Trimming took off 7 bases at V and 2 bases at J, with 14 bases between the two ends. The CDR3 contains 14 residues. The CDR3, as DNA: TGTGCCAGCATTCCTGGCAGGGTAAACTATGGCTACACCTTC. Its translation is CASIPGRVNYGYTF.

The chain uses TRBV28 and TRBJ2-3; the D gene is possibly TRBD1 (5 bases). Trimming stripped 6 bases from V and 0 bases from J, with 13 bases between. The CDR3 has 15 amino acids. The germline CDR1 and CDR2 sequences are MDHEN and SYDVKM. CDR3 nucleotide sequence: TGTGCCAGCAGGATCGACAGTACTAGCACAGATACGCAGTATTTT. It encodes CASRIDSTSTDTQYF.